What follows is one T cell receptor beta chain and its context. Its target antigen remains unknown. No qualities accompany the bases; no much larger clone lies one base away. V sheds 2 bases and J sheds 5 bases, leaving 13 bases between their ends. The CDR3 holds 15 amino acids from the cysteine to the phenylalanine. Only the CDR3 DNA stays, 45 bases, in frame from base 1. The germline V gene sets CDR1 to MNHEY and CDR2 to SVGAGI. The sample comes from a study of cytomegalovirus exposure and HLA in healthy donors (dated by TCRdb to 2016 to 2017). Background on the whole study: An earlier analysis of approximately 550 of the donors reported about 290 Gb of sequence data and 117 million unique TCR beta sequences from 150 million to 200 million T cells. An early release covering about 600 HLA-typed donors comprised 250 to 350 gigabases of sequencing data and around 85 million unique TCR sequences. Of the 398 genotyped donors, roughly 80% fell in the genetic ancestry cluster associated with self-reported Caucasian donors. The aim of the study was to test whether cataloging public T cell receptors could identify signatures of past pathogen exposure. The study profiled the T cell repertoires of about 640 subjects by immunosequencing and related them to cytomegalovirus serostatus. In addition to the first cohort of 650 to 750 subjects, a separate validation cohort of about 120 different subjects was used. To predict cytomegalovirus infection status, the study combined high-throughput TCR immunosequencing, statistical association of individual TCRs with disease status, and machine learning. A later analysis re-examined previously published TCR beta repertoires from several hundred donors and added high-resolution HLA genotyping to investigate patterns of TCR occurrence. Rather than using new phenotypic data, the later analysis identified candidate immune exposures from TCR beta sequences and from how often those sequences occurred across donors. In an earlier analysis of over 550 of the donors, high-throughput TCR beta sequencing was used to judge whether each TCR beta V gene segment behaved as functional or pseudogenic. Donor age, sex, ethnicity and CMV serostatus were compiled alongside the repertoire data. A later genetic analysis took genome-wide SNP genotypes for about 65% of the 666 donors and used that subset as a discovery cohort. Every repertoire in the discovery cohort had been generated on one and the same sequencing platform. HLA typing covered class I and class II loci at four-digit resolution. Typing coverage differed by locus: A, B, C, DRB1 and DQB1 were typed in about 620-640 donors, DQA1 in 500 to 550, DPA1 in over 600, and DPB1 in roughly 450. Roughly five DR-DQ haplotypes were handled as single units for association and clustering, since linkage in the cohort was strong. Among some 410 genotyped donors of the cohort, an average of about 240,000 unique TCR beta nucleotide sequences were sequenced per donor, roughly 18% of them non-productive. Summary of the overall study and its limitations: Only TCR beta chains were sequenced in this cohort, and the absence of alpha or paired-chain data limited detectable features. In vitro tests confirmed that a few of the cytomegalovirus-associated TCR beta chains recognize cytomegalovirus antigens. Linkage disequilibrium might explain the correlated functional status among segregating V segments, but an unknown experimental factor could not be excluded. Some IMGT-functional V segments, including TRBV6-2 and TRBV6-3, could not be distinguished by the 87-base-pair reads and were therefore excluded. In the study, about 150 TCR beta chains were listed as associated with cytomegalovirus. A later analysis found that TCR association rates varied across HLA loci, with DRB1 alleles showing the most associated TCRs and HLA-C alleles the fewest. In a later analysis, some 17,000 TCR beta sequences were associated with specific HLA alleles at a false discovery rate of 0.05. In both the original and validation cohorts, the classifier was reported to diagnose cytomegalovirus status with high specificity and sensitivity. Most TCR sequences were observed very rarely across donors, whereas some public TCRs were present in many individuals. In a later analysis, HLA-associated TCR beta chains were found to be more clonally expanded and to have lower generation probabilities than equally common non-associated chains. Strong co-occurrence of HLA alleles, especially DR and DQ, made assigning TCR associations to individual alleles difficult. A later genetic analysis reported fewer N-insertions in productive TCRs among donors in an Asian-associated ancestry cluster than the roughly 620-donor mean. According to the authors, the approach could potentially be generalized to other disease states and immunological phenotypes. In a later analysis, most CMV-associated TCR beta chains were found to appear HLA-restricted, with HLA associations seemingly driven largely by CMV exposure. The presence/absence analyses assumed that sequencing depth was roughly uniform across donors, and that assumption may not be true. Immune exposure information for the cohort was limited to CMV serostatus. A further reported finding was that TCR beta sequences accurately predicted the HLA-A and HLA-B alleles for most subjects in the first cohort. In an earlier analysis of some 500 of the donors, most TCR beta V segments were observed in productive rearrangements about 90% or about 30% of the time, broadly matching IMGT annotations. Fewer than 20 rarely observed V segments, including chromosome 9 orphons, were excluded from the earlier analysis of some 590 of the donors because counts were too low. Because HLA typing was unavailable for some donors at each locus, only the typed subset was used in association tests. V-gene and J-gene trimming of TCR beta chains was associated with a missense DCLRE1C variant in a later genetic analysis, and the association was replicated in an independent cohort. A later analysis reported that several top co-occurrence clusters appeared linked to parvovirus B19, influenza, CMV and Epstein-Barr virus. A cluster of highly shared sequence variants was judged likely to represent a technical artifact of the sequencing pipeline.

In total, 630 or so healthy bone marrow donors made up the cohort. At the time of sampling, all cohort members were nominally healthy, though unrecorded immune exposures were likely present. The donor tested CMV seronegative, placing the donor among the 350 or so seronegative members of the cohort. A peripheral blood sample was provided by each donor, and peripheral blood mononuclear cells were used for TCR beta sequencing. Genomic DNA extraction from the blood cell samples was performed with the Qiagen DNeasy Blood Extraction Kit. The library was obtained by the immunoSEQ multiplex PCR assay. For the multiplex PCR, a mixture combining 60 forward primers for TCR Vbeta segments and 13 reverse primers for TCR Jbeta segments was used. The CDR3 region of rearranged TCR beta genes was amplified from genomic DNA by a multiplex PCR assay. Amplified TCR beta libraries were sequenced as 87-base-pair reads on the Illumina HiSeq System. Concerning the study's data processing: A later analysis counted tens of millions of unique TCR beta chains across the 650 to 700 repertoires, and some 11 million of these chains were shared by at least two donors. Raw reads were error-corrected and collapsed into unique sequences with a nearest-neighbor algorithm that merged closely related sequences to remove PCR and sequencing errors. Alignment of CDR3 sequences to IMGT reference sequences was used to assign V, D and J gene segments. Each retained sequence needed at least a six-nucleotide match to both a V gene segment and a J gene segment. Rearrangements were called productive when the CDR3 lacked stop codons and stayed in frame with V and J; all others were non-productive. CDR3 was defined by IMGT convention, running from the second conserved V-encoded cysteine to the conserved J-encoded phenylalanine. The earlier analysis of 500 to 650 of the donors excluded any sequence lacking an unambiguous match to a single V gene segment. An earlier analysis of 587 of the donors called V segments functional above 56.7% productive rearrangements and segregating when the between-donor standard deviation exceeded 5%. A statistical classification framework was developed to diagnose cytomegalovirus status using the catalog of TCR beta chain sequences. In a later analysis, TCR nucleotide sequences were compared against IMGT/GENE-DB human TR gene sequences so that V and J genes could be assigned. Using the TCRdist pipeline, a later analysis assigned CDR3 sequences along with most-parsimonious VDJ recombination scenarios. In a later analysis, each TCR beta chain was defined by its CDR3 amino acid sequence together with its V-gene family, and reads lacking a unique V-gene family were excluded. A later analysis removed several hundred highly shared, low-generation-probability nucleotide sequences to deal with suspected cross-contamination and a sequencing artifact. In a later analysis, a clonal expansion index for each public chain was calculated from normalized within-repertoire ranks of inferred template counts. In a later analysis, generation probabilities were computed using a VDJ recombination model fitted to out-of-frame rearrangements, and the results were checked against IGoR. In a later analysis, TCR-TCR, TCR-HLA and TCR-CMV co-occurrence was scored with hypergeometric tests, and a repertoire-size bias correction was applied to TCR pairs. False discovery rates were estimated in a later analysis by permuting HLA or CMV assignments 20 times. A later analysis grouped co-occurring TCRs with DBSCAN, adding TCRdist sequence similarity when clustering within HLA-allele-positive subsets. Repertoires with fewer than 30,000 or more than 120,000 public chains were left out of co-occurrence clustering, as were about five repertoires with anomalous nucleotide sharing. Drawn from immuneACCESS, this table holds only the in-frame rearrangements with V and J called that TCRdb kept. Clones are partly lost; checked studies trace under half to an unresolved V gene and leave the rest unexplained. V and J calls plus clone size are reproduced from that table; the DNA served to infer D and trimming. The sample table holds about 200,000 clones, of which roughly three quarters were seen once. Of the sample, less than 2% falls within the top ten clones.

This TCR came from a man between 50 and 59 years old in good health and CMV-seronegative. Sequenced: PBMCs. The V gene is TRBV6-5 and the J gene is TRBJ2-1, with the D gene call left open. At the DNA level, the sequence is TGTGCCAGCAGTTACGCGACTCCCCCAAACAATGAGCAGTTCTTC. The translation is CASSYATPPNNEQFF.